This T cell receptor (beta chain) was sequenced in a study of blood T cell repertoires in COVID-19. About the research overall: COVID-19 samples collected from the United States, Italy and Spain covered acute and convalescent phases. The analysed material was cDNA or gDNA that came from T cells, B-cell-depleted T cells, or PBMCs.

As handled by the study authors: Researchers report that nucleated cell counts were estimated from reference gene primer amplification. Profiling relied on immunoSEQ multiplex PCR, and the TCRdb table lists in-frame clones only, not all of them. That table gives V, J and clone size, and the DNA gave D and trimming. The sample records about 190,000 clones, 85% to 90% being singletons. On this clone itself: The junction departs from the called germline gene at one end, perhaps through a read error.

Germline V gene sequence: CDR1 LNHDA, CDR2 SQIVND (reference sequence). The CDR3 contains 14 residues. What was sequenced was peripheral blood. The origin of this receptor is a man between 18 and 29 years old with active or convalescent COVID-19. The chain combines TRBV19 with TRBJ1-5; 11 bases line up with TRBD1. CDR3 protein: CASSRTGGKQPQHF. CDR3 DNA: TGTGCCAGCTCCAGGACAGGGGGCAAACAGCCCCAGCATTTT.